This record covers a single TCR beta chain. Data came from immunoSEQ multiplex PCR; TCRdb stores just in-frame clones and leaves some out. The sample consists of 85,000 to 100,000 clones, approximately 84% of them appearing once. The CDR3 is 16 amino acids. Trimming cost V 2 bases and J 5 bases, with 15 bases left between them. Germline lookup yields CDR1 KGHDR and CDR2 SFDVKD. The source of the sample is a study of blood T cell repertoires in COVID-19. Study context: Sources were T cells, B-cell-depleted T cells, or PBMCs; the material itself was cDNA or gDNA.

The sequence derives from a woman aged 55-75 years with acute or convalescent COVID-19. Material: peripheral blood. J is TRBJ2-1 and V is TRBV24-1; tentatively, D is TRBD2 (6 bases). CDR3 in amino acids: CATSDSDGGRDNEQFF. CDR3 bases: TGTGCCACCAGTGATTCGGACGGGGGTCGGGACAATGAGCAGTTCTTC.